What follows describes a single T cell receptor (beta chain). The sample comes from a study of Tregs in tolerant kidney transplant recipients. Profiled with immunoSEQ multiplex PCR; TCRdb holds only in-frame clones, not every one. Here the sample spans tens of thousands of clones, roughly nine tenths being singletons. CDR3 length: 16 residues. V gave up 1 base and J gave up 6 bases; unmatched junction bases: 10. Germline V gives CDR1 KGHSH, CDR2 LQKENI. V and J are TRBV18 and TRBJ1-2, with 8 bases lining up with TRBD1. The sequencing input was Tregs from blood. This clonotype was sampled from a human donor in good health. CDR3 region: CASSPLTGAEGDGYTF. CDR3 nucleotide sequence: TGTGCCAGCTCACCACTGACAGGGGCCGAGGGAGATGGCTACACCTTC.